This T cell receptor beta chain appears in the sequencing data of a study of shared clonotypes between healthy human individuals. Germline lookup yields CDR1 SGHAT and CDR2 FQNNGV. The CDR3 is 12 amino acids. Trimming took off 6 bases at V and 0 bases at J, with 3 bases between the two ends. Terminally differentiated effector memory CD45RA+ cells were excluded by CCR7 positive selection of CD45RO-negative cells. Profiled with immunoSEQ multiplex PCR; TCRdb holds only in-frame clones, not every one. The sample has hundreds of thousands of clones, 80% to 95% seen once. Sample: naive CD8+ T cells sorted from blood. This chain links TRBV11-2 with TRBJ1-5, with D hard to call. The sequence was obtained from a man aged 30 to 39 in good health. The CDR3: CASSHSNQPQHF. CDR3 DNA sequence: TGTGCCAGCAGTCATAGCAATCAGCCCCAGCATTTT.